The clone carrying this TCR beta chain was found many times. Its target is not known. DNA and RNA were both co-extracted from approximately 22-30 mg of bulk tissue that had not been sorted. Among the patients, all had chronic HBV infection and none had been treated. Every tumor sample had over 85% viable tumor cells. These data originate in a study of tumor-infiltrating lymphocytes in primary liver carcinoma. Study as a whole: Sample yields of productive TCRbeta reads, ranging from roughly 3.5 to 7.13 million, were similar across tissue types.

Study-wide points: Tumor region pairs showed greater overlap than either tumor-adjacent or tumor-blood pairs did.

TCR beta cDNA was reverse-transcribed from about 500 ng of total RNA. The reaction used a constant-region primer and ProtoScript II reverse transcriptase. ARM-PCR was slightly modified, and three nested multiplex PCR rounds with it gave rise to the TCR beta libraries. Via MiXCR, TCRdb re-called the multiplex PCR reads, giving one row per CDR3 protein. The table lists some 100,000 distinct CDR3 sequences, more than 65% of them singletons, with 9% to 15% in the top ten. The specimen was liver tumor tissue from sampling region 2. As for subset: tumor region T2, inferior pole. This clonotype was sampled from a woman aged 55 to 70 with primary liver carcinoma and hepatitis B virus infection.

Here the CDR3 DNA reads TGCAGCGTTGAAGTACTAGCGGGAACCTACGAGCAGTACTTC. Translating gives CSVEVLAGTYEQYF. The chain recombines TRBV29-1 with TRBJ2-7; 10 bases match TRBD2. CDR3 length equals 14 residues. The germline V gene encodes CDR1 SQVTM and CDR2 ANQGSEA. V shed 1 base, J shed 2 bases, and the junction held 2 bases outside the gene matches.